This T cell receptor (beta chain) was captured by sequencing in a study of T cell responses to AZD1222 COVID-19 vaccine. Sequencing was performed with immunoSEQ multiplex PCR; in TCRdb, only in-frame clones are kept and a portion is missing. The sample carries 140,000 to 150,000 clones, over 80% recorded once. Germline V lookup: CDR1 MGHRA, CDR2 YSYEKL. The CDR3 has 15 amino acids. The germline V and J ends were trimmed by 4 bases and 2 bases, with 14 bases remaining between them. The TCR sequence derives from an adult who received the AZD1222 COVID-19 vaccine. The V call is TRBV4-1, the J call TRBJ1-1; D unresolved. The sequencing here drew on peripheral blood, taken 28 days after the second AZD1222 dose. DNA of the CDR3: TGCGCCAGCAGCCCGCCCGGACGGGCAAACACTGAAGCTTTCTTT. It yields the protein CASSPPGRANTEAFF.